The present TCR beta chain was sequenced within a study of blood T cells in healthy people across ages. General study points: There was no known CMV status for donors, so expanded clonotype changes were possibly confounded. Strongly correlated with naive T cell percentage was TCR beta diversity.

This clonotype was counted only a few times. What it recognizes is unknown. Germline CDR1 is KGHSH and CDR2 is LQKENI. The CDR3 extends over 15 amino acids. Deletions cut 3 bases from V and 5 bases from J, with 16 bases between. The use of a sample-barcoded 5' primer and a J-beta primer mix characterized a second PCR of roughly 6 to 11 cycles. TCRdb fed the 5' RACE reads into MiXCR, producing one record per CDR3 protein. This sample has 700,000 to 900,000 distinct CDR3 sequences, with about 26% found just once. The sample was also reused in another study, on T cells of mothers and their children.

J is TRBJ2-5 and V is TRBV18, with a weak D call TRBD1 (6 bases). This receptor was taken from a boy between 10 and 17 years old in good health. Material for sequencing was blood. Here the CDR3 reads CASSPTTGVKETQYF. In DNA, the CDR3 is TGTGCCAGCTCACCGACGACAGGTGTGAAGGAGACCCAGTACTTC.